The 25 T cell receptor beta chains below all came from one sample that was sequenced in a study of early T cells in non-severe SARS-CoV-2 infection. TCRdb re-derived calls from the 5' RACE reads in MiXCR, one entry per CDR3 protein. The repertoire holds about 80,000 distinct CDR3 sequences, 12% seen once, with about 2.7% in the top ten. Sequencing was done on a sample of whole blood. These receptor sequences come from an adult who was a healthcare worker with PCR-confirmed SARS-CoV-2 infection or an uninfected control (not recorded which).

The chain uses TRBV3-1 and TRBJ1-1; unclear D gene. CDR3 length: 13 amino acids. The V and J ends lost 1 base and 2 bases respectively, with 5 bases between them. Germline assignment: CDR1 LGHDT and CDR2 YNNKEL (reference sequence). The CDR3 reads CASSQVGNTEAFF. The CDR3 nucleotides are TGTGCCAGCAGCCAAGTAGGTAACACTGAAGCTTTCTTT.

J is TRBJ1-5 and V is TRBV3-1, with TRBD1 identical over 7 bases. After removal of 4 bases from V and 0 bases from J, the junction contained 3 bases not matched to a gene. The germline V gene has CDR1 LGHDT and CDR2 YNNKEL (reference sequence). The CDR3 has 15 residues. As DNA, the CDR3 is TGTGCCAGCAGCCTGGGGACAGCTAGCAATCAGCCCCAGCATTTT. Translating it yields CASSLGTASNQPQHF.

This clonotype was seen repeatedly, ten times or more. V is TRBV7-8 and J is TRBJ1-4; the D gene is possibly TRBD1 (6 bases). The V end was cut by 2 bases, the J end by 6 bases, with 10 bases between. Per the germline V gene, CDR1 is SGHVS and CDR2 is FQNEAQ. This CDR3 has 14 residues. The CDR3 loop reads CASSLRGRDEKLFF. The CDR3 DNA follows: TGTGCCAGCAGCTTAAGGGGGAGGGATGAAAAACTGTTTTTT. The variable domain in full, completed from reference TRBV7-8 and TRBJ1-4, reads GAGVSQSPRYKVAKRGQDVALRCDPISGHVSLFWYQQALGQGPEFLTYFQNEAQLDKSGLPSDRFFAERPEGSVSTLKIQRTQQEDSAVYLCASSLRGRDEKLFFGSGTQLSVL.

This clonotype was seen at least ten times. The chain employs TRBV5-1 and TRBJ1-1; D is unclear. The CDR3 extends over 15 amino acids. From germline, CDR1 is SGHRS and CDR2 YFSETQ. With 0 bases removed from V and 3 bases from J, the gap between germline ends came to 12 bases. The CDR3 loop is CASSLVWTADTEAFF. CDR3 coding DNA: TGCGCCAGCAGCTTGGTATGGACCGCGGACACTGAAGCTTTCTTT.

The rearrangement joins TRBV7-3 to TRBJ2-1; D possibly corresponds to TRBD1 (5 bases). The CDR3 is made up of 17 amino acids. Trimming removed 4 bases at V and 6 bases at J, with 22 bases between. Germline V gene sequence: CDR1 SGHTA, CDR2 FQGTGA. In nucleotides, the CDR3 is TGTGCCAGCAGCTCCCACGCAAAGGGGTCCGAAAGCAATGAGCAGTTCTTC. Protein sequence: CASSSHAKGSESNEQFF.

This clonotype was observed many times. The rearrangement joins TRBV14 to TRBJ1-1; D is uncertain. Germline V gene data show CDR1 as SGHDN and CDR2 as FVKESK. Trimming shortened V by 1 base and J by 2 bases, and 8 bases separated the two germline ends. This CDR3 has 14 amino acids. CDR3 loop: CASSQVVGNTEAFF. The CDR3 DNA is TGTGCCAGCAGCCAAGTAGTAGGAAACACTGAAGCTTTCTTT.

Only a few counts were recorded for this clonotype. The V gene is TRBV2, the J gene TRBJ1-1; the D is unclear. This CDR3 has 16 residues. CDR1 and CDR2 (germline): SNHLY, FYNNEI. V was shortened by 3 bases and J by 1 base, with 15 bases between the two germline ends. The CDR3 loop is CASSENGNRPNTEAFF. CDR3 DNA: TGTGCCAGCAGTGAGAATGGGAACAGACCGAACACTGAAGCTTTCTTT.

V usage is TRBV3-1 and J usage is TRBJ2-1; 10 bases line up with TRBD2. Germline V CDR1 and CDR2: LGHDT, YNNKEL (reference sequence). CDR3 length: 15 residues. The V gene end was trimmed by 0 bases and the J gene end by 7 bases; junction bases not matched to a gene: 3. In nucleotides, the CDR3 is TGTGCCAGCAGCCAAGATCTAGCGGGAGTAAATGAGCAGTTCTTC. This gives the protein CASSQDLAGVNEQFF.

This clonotype was counted many times. The rearrangement joins TRBV20-1 to TRBJ2-7; the D gene could be TRBD1 or TRBD2 (5 bases each). Germline lookup yields CDR1 DFQATT and CDR2 SNEGSKA (reference sequence). The CDR3 is 14 amino acids. V was shortened by 6 bases and J by 2 bases, with 17 bases between the two germline ends. The CDR3 bases are TGCAGTGCCCGCAATGGGCAGGGACCCTACGAGCAGTACTTC. Translation gives CSARNGQGPYEQYF.

J is TRBJ2-7 and V is TRBV14; possibly TRBD1 or TRBD2 for D (5 bases each). V dropped 4 bases and J dropped 3 bases, with 25 bases sitting between them. Looked up from germline, CDR1 is SGHDN and CDR2 is FVKESK. The CDR3 sequence is 18 residues long. The CDR3 region has the DNA TGTGCCAGCAGCCCCCTTCTCTTCCGGGGACCGATTCTCTACGAGCAGTACTTC. The encoded protein is CASSPLLFRGPILYEQYF.

The sample holds a few counts of this clonotype. The chain has TRBV3-1 and TRBJ2-2; 9 bases are a match to TRBD2. The CDR3 extends over 17 amino acids. Germline CDR1 LGHDT, CDR2 YNNKEL (reference sequence). V trimming: 3 bases; J trimming: 0 bases; junction bases outside the gene matches: 5. The CDR3 protein is CASSHVASGTNTGELFF. The CDR3, as DNA: TGTGCCAGCAGCCACGTTGCTAGCGGGACGAACACCGGGGAGCTGTTTTTT.

This clonotype turned up a few times. The gene calls are TRBV29-1 and TRBJ2-7; no definite D call. V was trimmed by 2 bases and J by 2 bases, leaving 16 bases between them. The CDR3 spans 15 residues. CDR1 and CDR2 from the germline V gene are SQVTM and ANQGSEA. Here the CDR3 reads CSVEMVSGLTYEQYF. CDR3 nucleotide sequence: TGCAGCGTTGAAATGGTATCAGGCCTAACCTACGAGCAGTACTTC.

J is TRBJ1-6 and V is TRBV28, with 8 bases fitting TRBD1. The J segment lost 9 bases and the V segment lost 5 bases, leaving 3 bases of the junction unmatched. The CDR3 totals 13 residues. Germline assignment: CDR1 MDHEN and CDR2 SYDVKM. CDR3 nucleotides: TGTGCCAGCAGTCCGACAGGGGTTTCACCCCTCCACTTT. Protein: CASSPTGVSPLHF.

This chain connects TRBV5-1 to TRBJ2-3; no firm D call. The CDR3 is made up of 14 amino acids. Germline V gene data show CDR1 as SGHRS and CDR2 as YFSETQ. The V end was cut by 5 bases, the J end by 0 bases, with 10 bases between. Here the CDR3 DNA reads TGCGCCAGCAGTGAGATTCCTAGCACAGATACGCAGTATTTT. This translates into CASSEIPSTDTQYF.

The J gene is TRBJ1-1, the V gene TRBV4-1, with D unresolved. V was shortened by 0 bases and J by 5 bases, with 16 bases between the two germline ends. The V gene's germline CDR1 is MGHRA and CDR2 YSYEKL. The CDR3 runs 16 residues. The CDR3 region is CASSQDSARDVTEAFF. Written as DNA, the CDR3 is TGCGCCAGCAGCCAAGATTCGGCGAGGGATGTTACTGAAGCTTTCTTT.

This sequence joins TRBV6-5 and TRBJ1-4; 7 bases line up with TRBD1. J was trimmed by 8 bases and V by 10 bases; bases with no gene match: 10. Germline V gives CDR1 MNHEY, CDR2 SVGAGI. This CDR3 has 13 residues. This CDR3 reads CATSTGFNEKLFF. CDR3 DNA: TGTGCCACTTCGACAGGGTTCAACGAAAAACTGTTTTTT.

This clonotype was counted ten times or more. V usage is TRBV7-9 and J usage is TRBJ2-3, with 7 bases identical to TRBD1. The V gene's germline CDR1 is SEHNR and CDR2 FQNEAQ (reference sequence). V dropped 4 bases and J dropped 2; count of bases not matched to a gene: 6. The CDR3 loop spans 15 amino acids. CDR3 sequence reads: CASSSQGPFTDTQYF. The DNA for the CDR3 is TGTGCCAGCAGCTCACAGGGGCCTTTCACAGATACGCAGTATTTT.

The V call is TRBV2, the J call TRBJ2-7; D is undetermined. Germline lookup yields CDR1 SNHLY and CDR2 FYNNEI. Trimming left V 4 bases short and J 2 bases short, with 12 bases between. The CDR3 length is 14 residues. The CDR3 region has the DNA TGTGCCAGCAGTGTAATAAGTGGCCCCTACGAGCAGTACTTC. Translated: CASSVISGPYEQYF.

This clonotype has a handful of counts. This chain connects TRBV5-6 to TRBJ1-1; D is ambiguous. Germline CDR1 is SGHDT and CDR2 is YYEEEE. V dropped 0 bases and J dropped 5 bases, with 17 bases sitting between them. The CDR3 spans 16 residues. CDR3 nucleotides: TGTGCCAGCAGCTTGGGGGCGGCAGGCCGTTGGACTGAAGCTTTCTTT. The encoded protein is CASSLGAAGRWTEAFF.

In its sample, this clonotype was seen many times. The V and J genes are TRBV29-1 and TRBJ2-5, with a possible D match to TRBD2 (5 bases). V gave up 7 bases and J gave up 5 bases, with 17 bases separating them. CDR3 size: 13 residues. Germline V CDR1 and CDR2: SQVTM, ANQGSEA. The DNA of the CDR3 is TGCAGCGGGGCCTGGCCCACGGGGGAGACCCAGTACTTC. Translating gives CSGAWPTGETQYF.

This clonotype was observed a few times. V gene TRBV15 combines with J gene TRBJ2-3; TRBD2 might be the D (5 bases). This CDR3 is built from 16 residues. Trimming cost V 0 bases and J 1 base, with 11 bases left between them. The germline V gene has CDR1 LNHNV and CDR2 YYDKDF (reference sequence). CDR3 residues: CATSRDLGSGTDTQYF. In nucleotides, the CDR3 is TGTGCCACCAGCAGAGATCTAGGTAGCGGCACAGATACGCAGTATTTT.

There are many counts of this clonotype. The J gene is TRBJ1-1, the V gene TRBV11-2; a possible D gene is TRBD1 (6 bases). The V end lost 0 bases, the J end lost 0 bases, and 11 bases lay between the germline ends. Germline V lookup: CDR1 SGHAT, CDR2 FQNNGV. CDR3 length: 16 amino acids. CDR3 region: CASSLEGARLNTEAFF. CDR3 coding DNA: TGTGCCAGCAGCTTAGAGGGGGCCAGGCTGAACACTGAAGCTTTCTTT.

This clonotype was seen many times. This chain connects TRBV5-5 to TRBJ2-2, with D maybe TRBD1 (7 bases). The germline V and J ends were trimmed by 0 bases and 13 bases, with 10 bases remaining between them. The CDR3 runs 12 residues. CDR1 and CDR2 (germline): SGHKS, YYEKEE (reference sequence). The CDR3 nucleotides read TGTGCCAGCAGCTTGGGACAGGGAGGGCTGTTTTTT. This codes for CASSLGQGGLFF.

This clonotype was counted at least ten times. The chain combines TRBV28 with TRBJ2-6; D is unresolved. CDR1 is MDHEN and CDR2 is SYDVKM in the germline V gene. The CDR3 runs 15 residues. The V gene lost 5 bases and the J gene lost 2 bases, with 10 bases spanning the gap. CDR3 protein: CASSITHPGANVLTF. The CDR3 DNA reads as TGTGCCAGCAGTATCACCCACCCTGGGGCCAACGTCCTGACTTTC.

This clonotype was observed at least ten times. This chain links TRBV2 with TRBJ2-3, with no clear D. This CDR3 spans 12 amino acids. V lost 6 bases and J lost 6, with 10 bases in between. The germline CDR1 and CDR2 sequences are SNHLY and FYNNEI. The CDR3 reads CASSAQGDTQYF. The DNA for the CDR3 is TGTGCCAGCAGCGCCCAAGGTGATACGCAGTATTTT.